This T cell receptor (beta chain) was recovered during a study of lymphopenia after photon versus proton radiotherapy (dated by TCRdb to the late 2010s). About the study as a whole: The immunological effects of photon versus proton radiation therapy were compared in patients with gastrointestinal tumors who developed high-grade lymphopenia. The 20 or so patients in the cohort had gastrointestinal tumors, were treated with either photon or proton therapy, and subsequently developed lymphopenia. The goal of the study was to characterize the differences between the two radiation modalities in how they affect the immune system. Here is what the overall study found, with its caveats: Across the cohort, an inverse correlation was found between a larger post-nadir drop in TCR diversity and overall survival time among patients who died. The survival association was assessed only in patients who died, and the authors presented better survival with proton therapy as a possibility rather than a demonstrated result. After the lymphocyte count nadir, repertoires from photon-treated patients showed oligoclonal expansion, particularly of CD8+ Temra cells, and this expansion drove the decline in diversity. During treatment, patients who received photon therapy lost naive T cells and TCR diversity and gained effector/memory populations, whereas patients who received proton therapy remained relatively stable.

V is reduced by 2 bases and J by 4 bases, leaving a spacing of 9 bases between them. The germline V gene yields KGHSH for CDR1 and LQKENI for CDR2. The CDR3 covers 14 residues, taking in both the cysteine and the phenylalanine. This entry keeps only the CDR3 DNA: 42 bases, framed from base 1. This clone was recorded once. Its antigen is currently not known. Within one base of it there is no much larger clone, and no base qualities were kept. This same CDR3 is encoded by further DNA sequences in the sample. Libraries were constructed by the immunoSEQ multiplex PCR assay. Deep sequencing of rearranged TCR beta loci, alongside multiparametric flow cytometry, was used to profile T cell repertoires. In TCRdb, the immuneACCESS table is reduced to in-frame sequences with V and J assigned. These tables do not hold every clone; where another copy was compared, an unresolved V gene accounts for under half, and the others remain unexplained. The sample profile shows 150,000 to 200,000 clones; less than 90% of them were found once. The ten top clones hold approximately 4.7% of the sample.

The source was peripheral blood, collected from a patient treated with photon-based radiotherapy. This chain joins TRBV18 to TRBJ1-5, with an unclear D gene assignment. This TCR was sampled from a man in his fifties or sixties with gastric cancer. The CDR3 protein is CASSPDTANQPQHF. Here is the DNA: TGTGCCAGCTCACCAGACACGGCTAATCAGCCCCAGCATTTT.